A selection of T cell receptor beta chains follows, all from one sample in a study of T-cell reconstitution after alpha-beta-depleted transplantation in children. One entry per CDR3 protein, called by TCRdb with MiXCR from the PCR reads. The table has around 370,000 distinct CDR3 sequences, 10% seen once. The input for sequencing was PBMCs from the stem cell graft donor, taken from the stem cell graft. The receptors come from a human donor who donated a stem cell graft to a child with acute lymphoblastic leukemia. Each CDR3 is given with its conserved first and last residue. D genes are given only for firm matches. The listing skips clone size in some rows; elsewhere it reads once, few, many or a size class.

.,few,TRBV28,TRBJ2-2,TGTGCCAGCAGTCAAGGACAGCCCGCGAACACCGGGGAGCTGTTTTTT,CASSQGQPANTGELFF
.,many,TRBV20-1,TRBJ1-1,TGCAGTGCTAGGCCACGGGGGAGGGGGAACACTGAAGCTTTCTTT,CSARPRGRGNTEAFF
.,.,TRBV6-1,TRBJ2-1,TGTGCCACCGCGAGAGACGGGAGTATCAATGAGCAGTTCTTC,CATARDGSINEQFF
.,few,TRBV20-1,TRBJ1-5,TGCAGTGCTAGAGGGCAAGGCTTACAGCCCCAGCATTTT,CSARGQGLQPQHF
.,.,TRBV20-1,TRBJ2-7,TGCAGTGCTGGTCCGCCGGGGGCCTACGAGCAGTACTTC,CSAGPPGAYEQYF
.,few,TRBV6-2/TRBV6-3,TRBJ1-5,TGTGCCAGCGGGCAAGCGTCAAATCAGCCCCAGCATTTT,CASGQASNQPQHF
.,.,TRBV15,TRBJ2-1,TGTGCCACCGCAGCTTCGAGGGAGAGGTACAATGAGCAGTTCTTC,CATAASRERYNEQFF
.,many,TRBV5-1,TRBJ1-1,TGCGCCAGCAGCTTGGGCCGGGACACAGAAGCTTTCTTT,CASSLGRDTEAFF
TRBD2,few,TRBV7-8,TRBJ2-3,TGTGCCAGCAGCCAAAGACTAGCGGGAAGGGATACGCAGTATTTT,CASSQRLAGRDTQYF
.,few,TRBV12-3/TRBV12-4,TRBJ2-2,TGTGCCAGCAGCGGGGAGCTTGACACCGGGGAGCTGTTTTTT,CASSGELDTGELFF
.,few,TRBV20-1,TRBJ1-2,TGCAGTGCTAGAGATCTGAGACAGACCTATGGCTACACCTTC,CSARDLRQTYGYTF
TRBD1,.,TRBV6-5,TRBJ2-7,TGTGCCAGCAGTTTCTTAACCTCCAGGACAGGATCGTCCCACGAGCAGTACTTC,CASSFLTSRTGSSHEQYF
.,many,TRBV28,TRBJ1-6,TGTGCCAGCAGTTTATTTTGGGGGAGTGGGTATAATTCACCCCTCCACTTT,CASSLFWGSGYNSPLHF
.,few,TRBV7-9,TRBJ2-1,TGTGCCAGCAGCTTATCCGGCCGGCAGGGATACTACAATGAGCAGTTCTTC,CASSLSGRQGYYNEQFF
.,many,TRBV28,TRBJ2-7,TGTGCCAGCAGTCGACTACTAGCTGCCGAGCAGTACTTC,CASSRLLAAEQYF
.,.,TRBV12-3/TRBV12-4,TRBJ2-3,TGTGCCAGCAGTTTATTAGGGCTCACAGATACGCAGTATTTT,CASSLLGLTDTQYF
TRBD2,.,TRBV3-1,TRBJ2-7,TGTGCCAGCAGCCCCGCTAGCGGAAGCTCCTACGAGCAGTACTTC,CASSPASGSSYEQYF
TRBD1,.,TRBV10-3,TRBJ1-2,TGTGCCATCAGTGACCGGGACAGAGATGGCTACACCTTC,CAISDRDRDGYTF
.,few,TRBV7-3,TRBJ2-3,TGTGCCAGCAGCCCAAGAGTTGGCGGGGCAAGCACAGATACGCAGTATTTT,CASSPRVGGASTDTQYF
.,.,TRBV24-1,TRBJ2-1,TGTGCCACCAGTGATGGGCTGCTTACCTACAATGAGCAGTTCTTC,CATSDGLLTYNEQFF
.,few,TRBV5-6,TRBJ2-3,TGTGCCAGCAGCGGACCGGGCCGCACAGATACGCAGTATTTT,CASSGPGRTDTQYF
.,few,TRBV29-1,TRBJ2-7,TGCAGCGTCTCTGACCCCGACGAGCAGTACTTC,CSVSDPDEQYF
.,few,TRBV7-9,TRBJ1-1,TGTGCCAGCAGAGGACGGGTCATGAACACTGAAGCTTTCTTT,CASRGRVMNTEAFF
.,few,TRBV4-3,TRBJ2-7,TGCGCCAGCAGCCAAGATTACACATCCTACGAGCAGTACTTC,CASSQDYTSYEQYF
TRBD1,few,TRBV7-9,TRBJ1-2,TGTGCCAGCAAAGGGGGCAACTATGGCTACACCTTC,CASKGGNYGYTF
.,few,TRBV6-2/TRBV6-3,TRBJ2-5,TGTGCCAGCAGGCGGACTGACCAAGAGACCCAGTACTTC,CASRRTDQETQYF
TRBD2,many,TRBV5-1,TRBJ2-7,TGCGCCAGCAGCTCTAGCGGGAGTAAGTACGAGCAGTACTTC,CASSSSGSKYEQYF
TRBD1,.,TRBV6-1,TRBJ1-4,TGTGCCAGCAGACAACAGGGGGGTAATGAAAAACTGTTTTTT,CASRQQGGNEKLFF
.,few,TRBV5-1,TRBJ2-1,TGCGCCAGCAGCTTGGCCGCGTCTAGCGACTACAATGAGCAGTTCTTC,CASSLAASSDYNEQFF
.,few,TRBV7-3,TRBJ2-1,TGTGCCAGCAGCCCCGCGAGGTCGGCATCGAGTGAGCAGTTCTTC,CASSPARSASSEQFF
.,many,TRBV11-2,TRBJ1-5,TGTGCCAGCAGCTTATCAGGAAATCAGCCCCAGCATTTT,CASSLSGNQPQHF
TRBD2,many,TRBV5-1,TRBJ2-1,TGCGCCAGCAGCTCCGGGACTAGCGGGAACTCCTACAATGAGCAGTTCTTC,CASSSGTSGNSYNEQFF
TRBD2,.,TRBV30,TRBJ2-7,TGTGCCTGGAGCCGGGGGGGGGAGGGCCACCACGAGCAGTACTTC,CAWSRGGEGHHEQYF
.,.,TRBV28,TRBJ2-7,TGTGCCAGCAGTTCGGGGGGGACAGCGAGGGGGGAGCAGTACTTC,CASSSGGTARGEQYF
TRBD2,few,TRBV29-1,TRBJ2-3,TGCAGCGTTGTAACTAGCGGGAGTTGGACAGATACGCAGTATTTT,CSVVTSGSWTDTQYF
.,.,TRBV5-1,TRBJ1-5,TGCGCCAGCAGCCCCCGACGGCGGAGGGGCAATCAGCCCCAGCATTTT,CASSPRRRRGNQPQHF
TRBD2,many,TRBV7-2,TRBJ2-1,TGTGCCAGCTTGGGGACTAGCGGGCTAGATGAGCAGTTCTTC,CASLGTSGLDEQFF
.,many,TRBV29-1,TRBJ2-1,TGCAGCGTTGAAGATTGGGGGCACGACTACAATGAGCAGTTCTTC,CSVEDWGHDYNEQFF
.,.,TRBV19,TRBJ2-1,TGTGCCAGCAAATCCACCGGGGCGGGCTATGTGTACAATGAGCAGTTCTTC,CASKSTGAGYVYNEQFF
.,many,TRBV7-3,TRBJ2-1,TGTGCCAGCAGCTTAGTCTCAGGGAGCTCCTACAATGAGCAGTTCTTC,CASSLVSGSSYNEQFF
TRBD1,.,TRBV24-1,TRBJ2-6,TGTGCCACCAGTGATTGGATTGGGACAGGGCCCGGGGCCAACGTCCTGACTTTC,CATSDWIGTGPGANVLTF
.,.,TRBV5-1,TRBJ1-1,TGCGCCAGCAGCTTGCCGGGAGTTACTGAAGCTTTCTTT,CASSLPGVTEAFF
.,few,TRBV20-1,TRBJ2-2,TGCAGTGCTAGAGACGTGTCTATTACGAACACCGGGGAGCTGTTTTTT,CSARDVSITNTGELFF
TRBD2,.,TRBV27,TRBJ2-5,TGTGCCAGCAGTTTCTCGGCGGGAGGGCCTAGAGAGACCCAGTACTTC,CASSFSAGGPRETQYF
TRBD2,few,TRBV6-1,TRBJ2-5,TGTGCCATCAGTGAAGCCCGGGGACTAGCGGGGGAAGAGACCCAGTACTTC,CAISEARGLAGEETQYF
TRBD2,few,TRBV7-8,TRBJ2-7,TGTGCCAGCAGCTTTATTGGGACTAGCGGGACAAACCCCTACGAGCAGTACTTC,CASSFIGTSGTNPYEQYF
TRBD1,few,TRBV20-1,TRBJ2-7,TGCAGTGCGCCCTCCAACTTGGACCCGACAGGGGGCGAGCAGTACTTC,CSAPSNLDPTGGEQYF
.,many,TRBV29-1,TRBJ2-1,TGCAGCGTTGAATTTTCTCGGACAGCAAGTTACAATGAGCAGTTCTTC,CSVEFSRTASYNEQFF
TRBD1,few,TRBV7-9,TRBJ2-5,TGTGCCAGCAGCTTCCCAGGACAGGGGAGGGGGGAGACCCAGTACTTC,CASSFPGQGRGETQYF
.,.,TRBV7-9,TRBJ1-1,TGTGCCAGCAGCGAACTGCCCCGGGGCCGGAACACTGAAGCTTTCTTT,CASSELPRGRNTEAFF
.,.,TRBV5-6,TRBJ2-7,TGTGCCAGCAGCTTCGGGTCGGGCGGAGAGCAGTACTTC,CASSFGSGGEQYF
TRBD1,once,TRBV7-2,TRBJ2-7,TGTGCCAGCAGCTTCTCCGACAGGGTGAACGAGCAGTACTTC,CASSFSDRVNEQYF
.,few,TRBV5-6,TRBJ2-1,TGTGCCAGCAGCTTCACAACATCCTACAATGAGCAGTTCTTC,CASSFTTSYNEQFF
TRBD2,.,TRBV6-2/TRBV6-3,TRBJ2-1,TGTGCCAGCAGTGCGACTAGCGGGAGTATCGATGAGCAGTTCTTC,CASSATSGSIDEQFF
.,.,TRBV4-3,TRBJ1-2,TGCGCCAGCAGCCAAGAACCGAACTATGGCTACACCTTC,CASSQEPNYGYTF
.,many,TRBV11-2,TRBJ2-3,TGTGCCAGCAGCTTAAACGTCGGCCCGGCCCTCGCTAGCACAGATACGCAGTATTTT,CASSLNVGPALASTDTQYF
TRBD1,few,TRBV28,TRBJ2-5,TGTGCCAGCAGCCACCGGGACAGCCACCAAGAGACCCAGTACTTC,CASSHRDSHQETQYF